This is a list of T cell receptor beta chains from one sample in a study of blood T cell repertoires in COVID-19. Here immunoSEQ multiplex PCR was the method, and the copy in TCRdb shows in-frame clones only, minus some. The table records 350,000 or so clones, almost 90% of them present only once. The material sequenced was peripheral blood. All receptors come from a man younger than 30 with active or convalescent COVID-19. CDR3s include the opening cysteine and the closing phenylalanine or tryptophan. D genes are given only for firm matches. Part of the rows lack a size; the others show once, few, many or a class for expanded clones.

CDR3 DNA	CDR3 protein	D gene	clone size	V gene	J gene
TGTGCCAGCAGTGAAATGGCTAGCGGGGGTTCCGGCAATGAGCAGTTCTTC	CASSEMASGGSGNEQFF	TRBD2	NA	TRBV2	TRBJ2-1
TGTGCCAGCAGTAGACAGGAGCCAGCCAAAAACATTCAGTACTTC	CASSRQEPAKNIQYF	NA	NA	TRBV6-5	TRBJ2-4
TGTGCCAGCAGCTTAGGCCCCCGACTGGAGTTCACTGAAGCTTTCTTT	CASSLGPRLEFTEAFF	NA	NA	TRBV5-5	TRBJ1-1
TGTGCCAGCAGTGACCGGGAGCAAGATACGCAGTATTTT	CASSDREQDTQYF	NA	NA	TRBV6-4	TRBJ2-3
TGTGCCAGCAGTCCCAGTTTGCGGCAGGGGGACGGGACCCAGTACTTC	CASSPSLRQGDGTQYF	TRBD1	NA	TRBV28	TRBJ2-5
TGTGCCAGCAGCCAAGATAACAGGGTTAGACACTACACCTTC	CASSQDNRVRHYTF	NA	NA	TRBV3-1/TRBV3-2	TRBJ1-2
TGTGCCAGCAGTTCCACAGGGGGCGAGCAGTACTTC	CASSSTGGEQYF	TRBD1	NA	TRBV6-5	TRBJ2-7
TGTGCCAGCAGCCTCCTCTTGAACACTGAAGCTTTCTTT	CASSLLLNTEAFF	NA	NA	TRBV11-3	TRBJ1-1
TGTGCCAGCACCATCCGCGGGGGTATGTTGCACGAGCAGTACTTC	CASTIRGGMLHEQYF	TRBD2	NA	TRBV27	TRBJ2-7
TGTGCCAGCAGGCCCGGGATTTATAGCAATCAGCCCCAGCATTTT	CASRPGIYSNQPQHF	NA	NA	TRBV6-5	TRBJ1-5
TGTGCCAGTAGTCCCCGGGACATTAGGAGGCGGAACACTGAAGCTTTCTTT	CASSPRDIRRRNTEAFF	NA	NA	TRBV19	TRBJ1-1
TGTGCCAGCATCAACAGGGGCACTGAAGCTTTCTTT	CASINRGTEAFF	TRBD1	NA	TRBV28	TRBJ1-1
TGTGCCAGCAGTAACACCTGGCGGGCTTTCTTT	CASSNTWRAFF	NA	NA	TRBV2	TRBJ1-1
TGTGCCAGCAGCTACCTGGGGGCCAGCTCCTACGAGCAGTACTTC	CASSYLGASSYEQYF	NA	NA	TRBV5-5	TRBJ2-7
TGTGCCAGCAGCATAGACCAGCCCCGACAGGGGGCAACTAATGAAAAACTGTTTTTT	CASSIDQPRQGATNEKLFF	TRBD1	NA	TRBV5-4	TRBJ1-4
TGTGCCAGCAGAGTACAGGGGAGCTACGAGCAGTACTTC	CASRVQGSYEQYF	TRBD1	once	TRBV6-5	TRBJ2-7
TGTGCCAGTAGACGGACAGTAGCCTCTTCCTACGAGCAGTACTTC	CASRRTVASSYEQYF	NA	NA	TRBV19	TRBJ2-7
TGTGCCAGCAGTCGACCGACAACTTTGAACACTGAAGCTTTCTTT	CASSRPTTLNTEAFF	NA	NA	TRBV6-6	TRBJ1-1
TGTGCCAGCAGCTCCCACCTGGGACTAGCGGGAGAAACCGGGGAGCTGTTTTTT	CASSSHLGLAGETGELFF	TRBD2	NA	TRBV7-9	TRBJ2-2
TGTGCCAGTAGTTCAGGGGGCTCCCATAATTCACCCCTCCACTTT	CASSSGGSHNSPLHF	TRBD1	NA	TRBV19	TRBJ1-6
TGTGCCAGCAGCCCTGGTACAGGGGGTTTGGCTAATGAAAAACTGTTTTTT	CASSPGTGGLANEKLFF	TRBD1	few	TRBV7-9	TRBJ1-4
TGTGCTAGTGGTTGGGGCACCACCTACAATGAGCAGTTCTTC	CASGWGTTYNEQFF	NA	NA	TRBV12-5	TRBJ2-1
TGTGCCAGCTCACCACCGGGACTACAAGAGACCCAGTACTTC	CASSPPGLQETQYF	TRBD2	once	TRBV18	TRBJ2-5
TGTGCCAGCGTCCCCCCAAGGGGCGCGCCGAGCAATCAGCCCCAGCATTTT	CASVPPRGAPSNQPQHF	NA	NA	TRBV28	TRBJ1-5
TGTGCCAGTAGTCCTGGGACAGACTACAATGAGCAGTTCTTC	CASSPGTDYNEQFF	TRBD1	NA	TRBV19	TRBJ2-1
TGTGCCAGCAGCCACGGACAGGGTAACGGCAATCAGCCCCAGCATTTT	CASSHGQGNGNQPQHF	TRBD1	NA	TRBV3-1/TRBV3-2	TRBJ1-5
TGTGCCAGCAGCCGACAGGGAGGCACCGGGGAGCTGTTTTTT	CASSRQGGTGELFF	NA	NA	TRBV6-4	TRBJ2-2
TGTGCCAGCAGCTCAGGGGAGGGGAGGGACGAGCAGTACTTC	CASSSGEGRDEQYF	NA	NA	TRBV13	TRBJ2-7
TGTGCCAGCAGCATCAATTATAATTCACCCCTCCACTTT	CASSINYNSPLHF	NA	NA	TRBV7-2	TRBJ1-6
TGTGCCAGCAGCTTAACAATCGTTGGACACCTTGGCTACACCTTC	CASSLTIVGHLGYTF	NA	once	TRBV7-6	TRBJ1-2
TGTGCCAGCAGCCCAGACCGGACAGTGAATTCACCCCTCCACTTT	CASSPDRTVNSPLHF	NA	NA	TRBV9	TRBJ1-6
TGTGCCAGCAGCCAGTCGGCCGGGAGAGGCACAGATACGCAGTATTTT	CASSQSAGRGTDTQYF	NA	NA	TRBV7-8	TRBJ2-3
TGTGCCACCAGCAAGGGGGAGGGCAAGGGCAATGAGCAGTTCTTC	CATSKGEGKGNEQFF	NA	NA	TRBV15	TRBJ2-1
TGTGCCAGCAGCCTAGGACAGGGCACAGATACGCAGTATTTT	CASSLGQGTDTQYF	TRBD1	once	TRBV11-1	TRBJ2-3
TGTGCCAGCAGCCGGGGGAGCGCCCAAGAGACCCAGTACTTC	CASSRGSAQETQYF	NA	few	TRBV7-3	TRBJ2-5
TGTGCCAGAAGCTACGGACAGGGGCGTAGCGGGGGCTCCTACAATGAGCAGTTCTTC	CARSYGQGRSGGSYNEQFF	NA	NA	TRBV5-3	TRBJ2-1
TGTGCCAGCAGTTCCCACTCTGGCTCTGGAAACACCATATATTTT	CASSSHSGSGNTIYF	NA	NA	TRBV27	TRBJ1-3